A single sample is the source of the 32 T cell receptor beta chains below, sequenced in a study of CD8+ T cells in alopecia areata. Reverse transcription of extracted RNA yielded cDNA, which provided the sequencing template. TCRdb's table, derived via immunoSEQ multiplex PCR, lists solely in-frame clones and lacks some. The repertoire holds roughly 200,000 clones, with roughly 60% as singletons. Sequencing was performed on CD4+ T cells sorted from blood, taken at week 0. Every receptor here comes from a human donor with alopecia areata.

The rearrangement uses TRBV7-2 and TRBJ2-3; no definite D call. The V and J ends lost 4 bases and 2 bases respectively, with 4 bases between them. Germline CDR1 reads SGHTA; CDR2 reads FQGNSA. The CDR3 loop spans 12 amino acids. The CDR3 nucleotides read TGTGCCAGCAGCTCCTACACAGATACGCAGTATTTT. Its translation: CASSSYTDTQYF.

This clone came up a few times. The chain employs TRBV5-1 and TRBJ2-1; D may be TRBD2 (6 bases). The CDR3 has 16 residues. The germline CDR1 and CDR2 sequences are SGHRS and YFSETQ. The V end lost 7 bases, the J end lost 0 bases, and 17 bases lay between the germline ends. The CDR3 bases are TGCGCCAGCGGGCAGGGAGGCCTAAGCTCCTACAATGAGCAGTTCTTC. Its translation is CASGQGGLSSYNEQFF.

The CDR3 nucleotides are TGTGCCAGCAGCGTAGGAGATACGCAGTATTTT. Translating it yields CASSVGDTQYF. The chain uses TRBV9 and TRBJ2-3; D is ambiguous. Looked up from germline, CDR1 is SGDLS and CDR2 is YYNGEE. CDR3 length equals 11 residues. Trimming cost V 0 bases and J 5 bases, with 1 base left between them.

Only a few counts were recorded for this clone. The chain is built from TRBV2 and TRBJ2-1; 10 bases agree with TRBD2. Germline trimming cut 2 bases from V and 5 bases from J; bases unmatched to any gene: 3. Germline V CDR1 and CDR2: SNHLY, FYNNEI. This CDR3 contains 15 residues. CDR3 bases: TGTGCCAGCAGTGAAAGCGGGGGGGCCAACAATGAGCAGTTCTTC. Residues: CASSESGGANNEQFF.

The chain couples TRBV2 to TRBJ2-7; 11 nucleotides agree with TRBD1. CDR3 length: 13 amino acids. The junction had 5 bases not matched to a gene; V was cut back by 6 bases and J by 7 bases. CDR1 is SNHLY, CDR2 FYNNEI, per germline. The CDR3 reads CASRDRGLGEQYF. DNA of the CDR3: TGTGCCAGCAGGGACAGGGGGCTTGGGGAGCAGTACTTC. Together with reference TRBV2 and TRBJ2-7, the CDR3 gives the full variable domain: EPEVTQTPSHQVTQMGQEVILRCVPISNHLYFYWYRQILGQKVEFLVSFYNNEISEKSEIFDDQFSVERPDGSNFTLKIRSTKLEDSAMYFCASRDRGLGEQYFGPGTRLTVT.

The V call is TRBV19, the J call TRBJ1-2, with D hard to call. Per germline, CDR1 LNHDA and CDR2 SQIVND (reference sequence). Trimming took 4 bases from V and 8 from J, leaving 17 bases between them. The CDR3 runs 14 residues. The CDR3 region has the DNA TGTGCCAGTAGTACCCCCCGGGCTCAAGGAGGCTACACCTTC. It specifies CASSTPRAQGGYTF.

The CDR3 DNA reads as TGTGCCATCAGTGGGAGCGGGGCTCCCACAGATACGCAGTATTTT. Residues: CAISGSGAPTDTQYF. The chain carries TRBV10-3 and TRBJ2-3; 7 bases map to TRBD2. The CDR3 runs 15 residues. V dropped 4 bases and J dropped 2; count of bases not matched to a gene: 6. CDR1 is ENHRY and CDR2 is SYGVKD in the germline V gene.

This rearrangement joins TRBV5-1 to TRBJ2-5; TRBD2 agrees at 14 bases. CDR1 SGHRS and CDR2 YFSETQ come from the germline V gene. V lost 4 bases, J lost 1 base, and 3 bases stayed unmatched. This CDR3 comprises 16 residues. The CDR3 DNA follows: TGCGCCAGCAGCCTAGGGACTAGCGGGGGCCAAGAGACCCAGTACTTC. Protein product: CASSLGTSGGQETQYF.

The CDR3 loop is CAWSVQRGNNSPLHF. CDR3 nucleotides: TGTGCCTGGAGTGTACAGAGAGGGAACAATTCACCCCTCCACTTT. J is TRBJ1-6 and V is TRBV30; D ambiguous. Germline V gene lookup returns CDR1 GTSNPN and CDR2 SVGIG (reference sequence). This CDR3 has 15 residues. Trimming removed 0 bases from V and 7 bases from J, with 13 bases in between.

The chain's CDR3 is CAWTRTQTGSSPLHF. The CDR3, as DNA: TGTGCCTGGACCCGGACCCAAACGGGATCTTCACCCCTCCACTTT. This rearrangement joins TRBV30 to TRBJ1-6, with D unresolved. Between the trimmed V and J ends, which lost 4 bases and 9 bases, there was a span of 19 bases. Germline lookup yields CDR1 GTSNPN and CDR2 SVGIG (reference sequence). The CDR3 is 15 amino acids.

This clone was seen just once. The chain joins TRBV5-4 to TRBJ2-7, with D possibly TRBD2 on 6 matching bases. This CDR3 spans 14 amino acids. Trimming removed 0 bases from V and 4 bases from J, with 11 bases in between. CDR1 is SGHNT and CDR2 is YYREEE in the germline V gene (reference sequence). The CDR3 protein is CASSLGTTFYEQYF. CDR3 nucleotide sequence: TGTGCCAGCAGCTTGGGGACTACTTTTTACGAGCAGTACTTC.

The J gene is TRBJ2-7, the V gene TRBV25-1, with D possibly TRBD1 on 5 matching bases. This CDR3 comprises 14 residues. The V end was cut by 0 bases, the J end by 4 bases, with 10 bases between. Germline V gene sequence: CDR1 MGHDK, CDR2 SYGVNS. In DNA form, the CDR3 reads TGTGCCAGCAGTGAATATGGGGCAGCTTACGAGCAGTACTTC. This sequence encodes CASSEYGAAYEQYF.

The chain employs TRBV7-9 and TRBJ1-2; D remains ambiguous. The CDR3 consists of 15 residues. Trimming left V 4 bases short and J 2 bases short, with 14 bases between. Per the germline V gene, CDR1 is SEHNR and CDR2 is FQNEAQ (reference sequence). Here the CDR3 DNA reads TGTGCCAGCAGCTACGGTGCCGGAGCCAACTATGGCTACACCTTC. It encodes CASSYGAGANYGYTF.

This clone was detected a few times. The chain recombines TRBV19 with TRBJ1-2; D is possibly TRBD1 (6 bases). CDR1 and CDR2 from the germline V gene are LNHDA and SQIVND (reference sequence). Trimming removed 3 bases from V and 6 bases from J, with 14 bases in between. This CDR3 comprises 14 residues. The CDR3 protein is CASSIFPGVDGYTF. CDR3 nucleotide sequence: TGTGCCAGTAGTATCTTCCCAGGGGTGGATGGCTACACCTTC.

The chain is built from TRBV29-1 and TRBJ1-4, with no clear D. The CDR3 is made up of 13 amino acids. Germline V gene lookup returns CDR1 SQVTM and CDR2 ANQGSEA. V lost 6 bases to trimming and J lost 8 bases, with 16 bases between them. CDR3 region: CSVYSPEREKLFF. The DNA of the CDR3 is TGCAGCGTCTACTCTCCCGAGAGAGAAAAACTGTTTTTT.

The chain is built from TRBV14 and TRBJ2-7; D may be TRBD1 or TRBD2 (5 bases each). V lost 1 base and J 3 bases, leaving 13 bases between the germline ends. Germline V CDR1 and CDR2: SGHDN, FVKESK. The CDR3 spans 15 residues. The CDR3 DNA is TGTGCCAGCAGCCAAGTAACAGGAGGATTCTACGAGCAGTACTTC. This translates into CASSQVTGGFYEQYF.

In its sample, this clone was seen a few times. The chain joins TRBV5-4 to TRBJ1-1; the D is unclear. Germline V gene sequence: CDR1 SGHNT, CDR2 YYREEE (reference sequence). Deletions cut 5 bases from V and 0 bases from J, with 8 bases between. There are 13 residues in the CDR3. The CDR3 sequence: CASRPNLNTEAFF. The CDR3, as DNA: TGTGCCAGCAGGCCTAATCTGAACACTGAAGCTTTCTTT.

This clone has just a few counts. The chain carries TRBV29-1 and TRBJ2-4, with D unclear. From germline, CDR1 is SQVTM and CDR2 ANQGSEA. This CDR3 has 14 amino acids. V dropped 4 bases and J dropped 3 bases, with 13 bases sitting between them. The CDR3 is CSVGGKMDKNIQYF. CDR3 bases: TGCAGCGTTGGTGGTAAGATGGACAAAAACATTCAGTACTTC.

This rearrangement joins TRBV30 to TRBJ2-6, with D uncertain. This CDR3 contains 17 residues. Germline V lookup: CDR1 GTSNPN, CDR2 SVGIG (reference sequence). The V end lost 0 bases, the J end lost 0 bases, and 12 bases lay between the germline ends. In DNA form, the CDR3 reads TGTGCCTGGAGTGTGGTCGGCGTAAGCTCTGGGGCCAACGTCCTGACTTTC. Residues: CAWSVVGVSSGANVLTF.

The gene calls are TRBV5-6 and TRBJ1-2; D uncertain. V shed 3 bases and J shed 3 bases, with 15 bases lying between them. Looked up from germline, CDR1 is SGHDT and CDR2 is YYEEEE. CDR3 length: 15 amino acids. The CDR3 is CASSSNHGWHYGYTF. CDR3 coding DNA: TGTGCCAGCAGCTCGAATCACGGATGGCACTATGGCTACACCTTC.

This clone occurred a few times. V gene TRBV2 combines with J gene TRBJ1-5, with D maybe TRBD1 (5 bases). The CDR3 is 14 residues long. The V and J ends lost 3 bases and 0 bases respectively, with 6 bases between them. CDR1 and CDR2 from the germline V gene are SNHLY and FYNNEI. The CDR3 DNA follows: TGTGCCAGCAGTGAGACAGATAGCAATCAGCCCCAGCATTTT. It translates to CASSETDSNQPQHF.

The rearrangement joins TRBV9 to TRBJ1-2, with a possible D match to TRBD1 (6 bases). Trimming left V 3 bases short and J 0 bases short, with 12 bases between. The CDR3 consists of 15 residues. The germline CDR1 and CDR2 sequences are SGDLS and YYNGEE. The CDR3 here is CASSETTGANYGYTF. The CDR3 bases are TGTGCCAGCAGCGAGACGACAGGAGCTAACTATGGCTACACCTTC.

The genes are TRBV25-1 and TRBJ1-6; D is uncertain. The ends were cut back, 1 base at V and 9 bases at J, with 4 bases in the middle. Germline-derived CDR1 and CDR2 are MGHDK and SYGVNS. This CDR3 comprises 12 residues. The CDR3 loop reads CASSEFGSPLHF. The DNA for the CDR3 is TGTGCCAGCAGTGAATTCGGTTCACCCCTCCACTTT.

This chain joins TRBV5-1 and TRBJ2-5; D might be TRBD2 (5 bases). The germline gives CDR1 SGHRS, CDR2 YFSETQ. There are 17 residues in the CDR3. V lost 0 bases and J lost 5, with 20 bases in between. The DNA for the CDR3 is TGCGCCAGCAGCTTGGGCTTTGTGGCGGGTCAAGGGGAGACCCAGTACTTC. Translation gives CASSLGFVAGQGETQYF.

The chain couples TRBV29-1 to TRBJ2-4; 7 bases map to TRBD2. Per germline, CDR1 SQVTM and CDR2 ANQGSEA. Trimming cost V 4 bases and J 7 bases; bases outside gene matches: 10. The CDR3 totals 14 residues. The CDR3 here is CSVVGRQGANIQYF. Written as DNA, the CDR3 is TGCAGCGTTGTCGGGAGGCAGGGCGCGAACATTCAGTACTTC. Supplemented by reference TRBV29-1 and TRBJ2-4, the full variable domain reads SAVISQKPSRDICQRGTSLTIQCQVDSQVTMMFWYRQQPGQSLTLIATANQGSEATYESGFVIDKFPISRPNLTFSTLTVSNMSPEDSSIYLCSVVGRQGANIQYFGAGTRLSVL.

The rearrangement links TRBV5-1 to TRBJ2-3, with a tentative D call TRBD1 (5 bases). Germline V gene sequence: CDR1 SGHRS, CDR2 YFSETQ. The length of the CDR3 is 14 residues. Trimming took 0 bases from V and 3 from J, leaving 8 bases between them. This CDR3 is CASSLAQGTDTQYF. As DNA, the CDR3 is TGCGCCAGCAGCTTGGCCCAGGGAACAGATACGCAGTATTTT.

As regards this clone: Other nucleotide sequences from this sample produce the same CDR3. The CDR3 region has the DNA TGTGCCTGGGGGGATTGGGACACTGAAGCTTTCTTT. Amino acids: CAWGDWDTEAFF. The V gene is TRBV30, the J gene TRBJ1-1; D call uncertain. V gave up 5 bases and J gave up 3 bases, with 10 bases separating them. The germline gives CDR1 GTSNPN, CDR2 SVGIG (reference sequence). CDR3 length: 12 amino acids.

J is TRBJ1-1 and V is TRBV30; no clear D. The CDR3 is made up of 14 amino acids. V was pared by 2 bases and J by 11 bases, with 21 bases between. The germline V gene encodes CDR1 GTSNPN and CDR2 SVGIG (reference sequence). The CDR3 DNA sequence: TGTGCCTGGAGTACCATCCTCAGCGGAGGTCGGGCTTTCTTT. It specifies CAWSTILSGGRAFF.

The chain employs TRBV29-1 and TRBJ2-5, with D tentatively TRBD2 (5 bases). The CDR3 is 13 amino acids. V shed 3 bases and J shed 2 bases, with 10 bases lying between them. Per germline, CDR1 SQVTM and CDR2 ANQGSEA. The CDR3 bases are TGCAGCGTTGACGGACTCCAGCAAGAGACCCAGTACTTC. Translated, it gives CSVDGLQQETQYF. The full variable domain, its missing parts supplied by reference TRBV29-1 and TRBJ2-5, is SAVISQKPSRDICQRGTSLTIQCQVDSQVTMMFWYRQQPGQSLTLIATANQGSEATYESGFVIDKFPISRPNLTFSTLTVSNMSPEDSSIYLCSVDGLQQETQYFGPGTRLLVL.

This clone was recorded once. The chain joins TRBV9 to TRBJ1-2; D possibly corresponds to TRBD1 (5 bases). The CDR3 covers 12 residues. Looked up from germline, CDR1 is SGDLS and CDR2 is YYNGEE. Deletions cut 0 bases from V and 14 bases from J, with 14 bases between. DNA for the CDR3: TGTGCCAGCAGCGTAGAATCCGGGGCGGAGACCTTC. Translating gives CASSVESGAETF.

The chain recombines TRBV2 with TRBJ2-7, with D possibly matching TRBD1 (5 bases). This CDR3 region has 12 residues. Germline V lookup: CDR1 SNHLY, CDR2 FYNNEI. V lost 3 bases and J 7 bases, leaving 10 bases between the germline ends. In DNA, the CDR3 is TGTGCCAGCAGTGAGCACGCAGGGGAGCAGTACTTC. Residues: CASSEHAGEQYF.

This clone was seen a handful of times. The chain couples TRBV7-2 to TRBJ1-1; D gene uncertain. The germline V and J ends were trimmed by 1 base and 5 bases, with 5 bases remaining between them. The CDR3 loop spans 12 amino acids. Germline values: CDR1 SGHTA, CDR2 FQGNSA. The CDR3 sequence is CASSLGWTEAFF. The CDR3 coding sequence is TGTGCCAGCAGCTTAGGTTGGACTGAAGCTTTCTTT.